This T cell receptor (beta chain) is from a study of T cell repertoires in cytomegalovirus infection. Study information: The public TCR beta signatures pointed to both CMV infection and matching HLA type.

A word on this clonotype: Its antigen is currently unknown.

Overall study results and limits: Identification of carriers of CMV plus the relevant HLA was achieved through cumulative public TCR beta family frequency. Predominance within the ex vivo response was attributable to HLA-C-restricted CMV-specific TCR beta clonotypes.

TCRdb re-derived calls from the reads in MiXCR, one entry per CDR3 protein. Of more than 300,000 distinct CDR3 sequences listed, about 35% are singletons. V was pared by 2 bases and J by 6 bases, with 13 bases between. This CDR3 has 14 residues. Germline CDR1 reads MNHEY; CDR2 reads SVGAGI. The source is a human donor in good health (CMV status not recorded). Some clones in this sample may be carry-over from other donors' samples. This specimen consisted of cultured PBMCs, obtained from culture after CMV antigen stimulation. J is TRBJ1-1 and V is TRBV6-5; D is possibly TRBD1 (6 bases). CDR3 sequence (DNA): TGTGCCAGCAGTTACGGTCAGGGGACCGCTGAAGCTTTCTTT. Translating gives CASSYGQGTAEAFF.